The 15 T cell receptor beta chains listed next were all sequenced from one sample in a study of cytomegalovirus exposure and HLA in healthy donors. With 60 Vbeta and 13 Jbeta primers, the PCR was carried out. Some clones are missing from TCRdb's copy, which holds only in-frame ones; the method was immunoSEQ multiplex PCR. Here the sample spans around 180,000 clones, roughly 84% being singletons. The source material was PBMCs. The receptors derive from a girl under two years old in good health and CMV-seronegative.

The rearrangement joins TRBV30 to TRBJ1-2; D remains unclear. CDR3 length equals 11 residues. Germline CDR1 reads GTSNPN; CDR2 reads SVGIG (reference sequence). The V and J ends lost 4 bases and 4 bases respectively, with 7 bases between them. Written as DNA, the CDR3 is TGTGCCTGGATGAAGCGCTATGGCTACACCTTC. Amino acids: CAWMKRYGYTF.

V gene TRBV13 combines with J gene TRBJ2-5; possible D gene TRBD1, 6 bases. The V end was cut by 6 bases, the J end by 7 bases, with 18 bases between. The CDR3 runs to 14 residues. CDR1 is PRHDT and CDR2 is FYEKMQ in the germline V gene (reference sequence). CDR3 protein: CASSSIRTVGTQYF. CDR3 sequence (DNA): TGTGCCAGCAGTTCTATTCGGACAGTTGGGACCCAGTACTTC.

V usage is TRBV19 and J usage is TRBJ1-2; TRBD1 matches 8 bases. This CDR3 comprises 15 residues. The germline gives CDR1 LNHDA, CDR2 SQIVND (reference sequence). Trimming took 5 bases from V and 3 from J; bases not matched to a gene: 8. The CDR3, as DNA: TGTGCCAGTAGTGAGGACAGGGCCAGGGACTATGGCTACACCTTC. Translated, it gives CASSEDRARDYGYTF. Full variable domain (remainder filled in from reference TRBV19 and TRBJ1-2): DGGITQSPKYLFRKEGQNVTLSCEQNLNHDAMYWYRQDPGQGLRLIYYSQIVNDFQKGDIAEGYSVSREKKESFPLTVTSAQKNPTAFYLCASSEDRARDYGYTFGSGTRLTVV.

This sequence joins TRBV5-1 and TRBJ2-1, with D possibly being TRBD2 (6 bases). Germline values: CDR1 SGHRS, CDR2 YFSETQ. The CDR3 sequence is 15 residues long. V was trimmed by 1 base and J by 8 bases, leaving 16 bases between them. In DNA, the CDR3 is TGCGCCAGCAGCTTGACGGCTAGCGATCATGATGAGCAGTTCTTC. It translates to CASSLTASDHDEQFF.

A note on this clone: At one end, the junction sequence differs from germline, possibly due to a read error. The rearrangement joins TRBV6-6 to TRBJ1-2; 7 bases line up with TRBD1. Germline lookup yields CDR1 MNHNY and CDR2 SVGAGI (reference sequence). This CDR3 comprises 12 residues. The CDR3 sequence is CASSYNRDSGHF. In DNA form, the CDR3 reads TGTGCCAGCAGTTATAACCGGGACAGCGGACACTTC.

V is TRBV2 and J is TRBJ1-5, with 7 bases aligning to TRBD1. The germline CDR1 and CDR2 sequences are SNHLY and FYNNEI. V shed 6 bases and J 0 bases; nucleotides not matched to a gene: 11. The CDR3 runs 17 residues. Written as DNA, the CDR3 is TGTGCCAGCAGCCTCGACAGGGCCGCCTATAGCAATCAGCCCCAGCATTTT. Protein sequence: CASSLDRAAYSNQPQHF. Drawing the rest from reference TRBV2 and TRBJ1-5, the complete variable domain is EPEVTQTPSHQVTQMGQEVILRCVPISNHLYFYWYRQILGQKVEFLVSFYNNEISEKSEIFDDQFSVERPDGSNFTLKIRSTKLEDSAMYFCASSLDRAAYSNQPQHFGDGTRLSIL.

The rearrangement links TRBV10-2 to TRBJ2-1; the match to TRBD2 covers 8 bases. From germline, CDR1 is WSHSY and CDR2 SAAADI. The CDR3 has 14 amino acids. With V trimmed by 5 bases and J by 6 bases, 6 bases remained unmatched. Here the CDR3 reads CASSSGTRSNEQFF. The DNA of the CDR3 is TGCGCCAGCAGTTCCGGGACTAGGTCCAATGAGCAGTTCTTC.

The genes are TRBV6-1 and TRBJ2-7, with TRBD2 matching 8 bases. V was clipped by 5 bases and J by 4 bases; unmatched bases: 7. CDR3 length: 14 residues. Germline-derived CDR1 and CDR2 are MNHNS and SASEGT. CDR3: CASSSSGGDYEQYF. In nucleotides, the CDR3 is TGTGCCAGCAGTTCGAGCGGGGGAGATTACGAGCAGTACTTC.

The CDR3 protein is CASSLLGRGDYGYTF. The CDR3 bases are TGTGCCAGCAGCTTGTTGGGCAGGGGGGACTATGGCTACACCTTC. The V gene is TRBV5-6, the J gene TRBJ1-2; 7 bases map to TRBD1. CDR1 is SGHDT and CDR2 is YYEEEE in the germline V gene. Trimming at V came to 1 base and at J to 3 bases, leaving 6 bases not matched to a gene. This CDR3 spans 15 amino acids.

The V and J genes are TRBV19 and TRBJ1-5; 9 bases match TRBD1. This CDR3 is built from 15 residues. Germline-derived CDR1 and CDR2 are LNHDA and SQIVND (reference sequence). With V trimmed by 7 bases and J by 5 bases, 9 bases remained unmatched. The CDR3 DNA reads as TGTGCCAGTACCCCCCGGACAGGGGAAGATCAGCCCCAGCATTTT. Translation: CASTPRTGEDQPQHF. Using reference TRBV19 and TRBJ1-5 for the parts outside the CDR3, the full variable domain is DGGITQSPKYLFRKEGQNVTLSCEQNLNHDAMYWYRQDPGQGLRLIYYSQIVNDFQKGDIAEGYSVSREKKESFPLTVTSAQKNPTAFYLCASTPRTGEDQPQHFGDGTRLSIL.

The chain has TRBV28 and TRBJ1-1; 10 bases line up with TRBD1. The CDR3 has 14 amino acids. V was pared by 5 bases and J by 11 bases, with 11 bases of the junction left unmatched. Germline V gene sequence: CDR1 MDHEN, CDR2 SYDVKM. The CDR3 nucleotides are TGTGCCAGCAGTCCCCGGACAGGGGGTAGGGAGGCTTTCTTT. Translated: CASSPRTGGREAFF.

This rearrangement joins TRBV29-1 to TRBJ2-3, with 10 bases identical to TRBD1. The J segment lost 7 bases and the V segment lost 2 bases, leaving 9 bases of the junction unmatched. CDR1 is SQVTM, CDR2 ANQGSEA, per germline. The CDR3 is 15 amino acids. For the CDR3, the DNA is TGCAGCGTTGAAAAGGACAGGGGGAACTTGTATACGCAGTATTTT. This codes for CSVEKDRGNLYTQYF.

This chain links TRBV6-4 with TRBJ2-1, with D unresolved. Germline loops: CDR1 MRHNA, CDR2 SNTAGT. This CDR3 comprises 12 residues. With 7 bases removed from V and 1 base from J, the gap between germline ends came to 5 bases. DNA for the CDR3: TGTGCCAGCACTCTGTCCTACAATGAGCAGTTCTTC. Residues: CASTLSYNEQFF.

The chain is built from TRBV9 and TRBJ1-3, with a possible D match to TRBD1 (5 bases). CDR3 length equals 16 residues. Germline V lookup: CDR1 SGDLS, CDR2 YYNGEE. Trimming cost V 4 bases and J 0 bases, with 14 bases left between them. In nucleotides, the CDR3 is TGTGCCAGCAGCCAGGGCGGGATTGCCTCTGGAAACACCATATATTTT. Its translation: CASSQGGIASGNTIYF. The full variable domain, its missing parts supplied by reference TRBV9 and TRBJ1-3, is DSGVTQTPKHLITATGQRVTLRCSPRSGDLSVYWYQQSLDQGLQFLIQYYNGEERAKGNILERFSAQQFPDLHSELNLSSLELGDSALYFCASSQGGIASGNTIYFGEGSWLTVV.

CDR3 nucleotides: TGTGCCAGCAACAGACAGGCCCAGTACTTC. Its protein product is CASNRQAQYF. The chain recombines TRBV6-4 with TRBJ2-5, with D possibly being TRBD1 (6 bases). Trimming pared 7 bases from V and 9 bases from J, leaving 9 bases between. CDR1 and CDR2 (germline): MRHNA, SNTAGT. This CDR3 contains 10 residues.